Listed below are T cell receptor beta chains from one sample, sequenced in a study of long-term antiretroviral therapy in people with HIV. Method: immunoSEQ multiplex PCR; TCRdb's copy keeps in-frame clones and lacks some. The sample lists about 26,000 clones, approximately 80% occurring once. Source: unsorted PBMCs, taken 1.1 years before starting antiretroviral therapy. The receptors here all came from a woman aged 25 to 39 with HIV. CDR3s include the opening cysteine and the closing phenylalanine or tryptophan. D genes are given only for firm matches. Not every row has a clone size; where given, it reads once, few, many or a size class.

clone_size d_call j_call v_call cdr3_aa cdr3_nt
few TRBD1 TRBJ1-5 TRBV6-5 CASSYGQGQPQHF TGTGCCAGCAGTTACGGACAGGGTCAGCCCCAGCATTTT
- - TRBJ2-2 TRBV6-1 CASKNTGELFF TGTGCCAGTAAGAACACCGGGGAGCTGTTTTTT
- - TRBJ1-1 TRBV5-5 CASSLAAGVTEAFF TGTGCCAGCAGCTTGGCGGCAGGGGTCACTGAAGCTTTCTTT
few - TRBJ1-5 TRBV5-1 CASSLGGFNQPQHF TGCGCCAGCAGCTTAGGGGGATTTAATCAGCCCCAGCATTTT
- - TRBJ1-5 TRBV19 CASSIVGAQINQPQHF TGTGCCAGTAGTATAGTAGGCGCCCAGATCAATCAGCCCCAGCATTTT
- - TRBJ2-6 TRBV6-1 CASSELAGSGANVLTF TGTGCCAGCAGTGAACTGGCAGGCTCTGGGGCCAACGTCCTGACTTTC
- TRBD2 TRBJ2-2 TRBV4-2 CASSQGHTGGQTGELFF TGTGCCAGCAGCCAAGGACATACGGGGGGGCAAACCGGGGAGCTGTTTTTT
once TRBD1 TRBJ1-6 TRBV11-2 CASSTGTVSSYNSPLHF TGTGCCAGCAGCACTGGGACAGTCAGCTCCTATAATTCACCCCTCCACTTT
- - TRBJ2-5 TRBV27 CASSYIRETQYF TGTGCCAGCAGTTATATCCGGGAGACCCAGTACTTC
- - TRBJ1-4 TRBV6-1 CASLYEKLFF TGTGCCAGCCTTTATGAAAAACTGTTTTTT
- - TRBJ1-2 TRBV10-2 CASSESGIYYGYTF TGCGCCAGCAGTGAGTCTGGGATTTACTATGGCTACACCTTC
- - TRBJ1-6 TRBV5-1 CASSFAASGNSPLHF TGCGCCAGCAGCTTTGCGGCGTCGGGCAATTCACCCCTCCACTTT
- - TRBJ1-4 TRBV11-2 CASSPYGGPATNEKLFF TGTGCCAGCAGCCCATATGGGGGGCCTGCAACTAATGAAAAACTGTTTTTT
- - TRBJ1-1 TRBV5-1 CASSFSGRTNTEAFF TGCGCCAGCAGCTTCTCGGGACGTACGAACACTGAAGCTTTCTTT
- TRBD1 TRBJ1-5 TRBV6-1 CASSNPGQGSQPQHF TGTGCCAGCAGTAATCCGGGACAGGGGAGTCAGCCCCAGCATTTT
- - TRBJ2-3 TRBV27 CASSSMGEDTQYF TGTGCCAGCAGTTCAATGGGGGAAGATACGCAGTATTTT
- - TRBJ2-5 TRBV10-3 CATQGSETQYF TGTGCCACTCAGGGCTCAGAGACCCAGTACTTC
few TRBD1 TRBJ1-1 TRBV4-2 CASSQYGTGVLNTEAFF TGTGCCAGCAGCCAGTACGGAACAGGGGTCCTGAACACTGAAGCTTTCTTT
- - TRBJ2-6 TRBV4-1 CASSHALSSGANVLTF TGCGCCAGCAGCCACGCCCTGAGCTCTGGGGCCAACGTCCTGACTTTC
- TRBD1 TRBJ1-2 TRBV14 CASSQYTGDNYGYTF TGTGCCAGCAGCCAGTATACAGGGGACAACTATGGCTACACCTTC
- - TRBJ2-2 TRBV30 CAWATGPNTGELFF TGTGCCTGGGCAACCGGGCCCAACACCGGGGAGCTGTTTTTT
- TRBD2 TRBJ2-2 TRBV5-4 CASSLGLAGGPGELFF TGTGCCAGCAGCTTGGGACTAGCGGGGGGGCCCGGGGAGCTGTTTTTT
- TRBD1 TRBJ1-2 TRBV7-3 CASSLGGDRGVTTDGYTF TGTGCCAGCAGCTTAGGAGGAGACAGGGGAGTAACCACCGATGGCTACACCTTC
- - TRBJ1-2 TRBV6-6 CASSSTDLWGYTF TGTGCCAGCAGTTCGACAGACCTCTGGGGCTACACCTTC
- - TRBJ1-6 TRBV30 CAWSVAGGNSPLHF TGTGCCTGGAGTGTAGCTGGGGGAAATTCACCCCTCCACTTT
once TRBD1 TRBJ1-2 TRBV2 CASSDQGAPHF TGTGCCAGCAGTGACCAGGGGGCCCCACACTTC
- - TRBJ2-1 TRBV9 CASGDSQRNEQFF TGTGCCAGCGGGGACTCACAAAGGAATGAGCAGTTCTTC
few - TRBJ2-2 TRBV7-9 CASRGLSGELFF TGTGCCAGCAGAGGACTCTCCGGGGAGCTGTTTTTT
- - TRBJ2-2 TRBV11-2 CASSPVEAGELFF TGTGCCAGCAGCCCCGTAGAGGCCGGGGAGCTGTTTTTT
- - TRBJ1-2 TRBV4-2 CASSPGGRKVGYTF TGTGCCAGCAGCCCGGGGGGGAGGAAGGTCGGCTACACCTTC
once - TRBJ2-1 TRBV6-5 CASSQQGGNNEQFF TGTGCCAGCAGTCAACAGGGGGGGAACAATGAGCAGTTCTTC
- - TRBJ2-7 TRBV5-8 CASSFGRAYEQYF TGTGCCAGCAGCTTCGGACGGGCCTACGAGCAGTACTTC
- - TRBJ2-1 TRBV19 CASSPRAGNEQFF TGTGCCAGTAGTCCCCGTGCGGGCAATGAGCAGTTCTTC
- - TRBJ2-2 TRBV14 CASSHSGELFF TGTGCCAGCAGCCATTCCGGGGAGCTGTTTTTT
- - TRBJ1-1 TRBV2 CASGGSTRNTEAFF TGTGCCAGCGGAGGAAGCACGCGGAACACTGAAGCTTTCTTT
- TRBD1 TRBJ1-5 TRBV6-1 CASSRQGNNQPQHF TGTGCCAGCAGTCGACAGGGAAACAATCAGCCCCAGCATTTT
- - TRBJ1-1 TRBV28 CASITQGRAFF TGTGCCAGCATCACCCAGGGACGGGCTTTCTTT
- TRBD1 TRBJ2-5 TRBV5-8 CASSPGTGATGGETQYF TGTGCCAGCAGCCCCGGGACAGGGGCCACGGGGGGAGAGACCCAGTACTTC
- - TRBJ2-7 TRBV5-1 CASTYTVGFEQYF TGCGCCAGCACCTACACAGTTGGGTTCGAGCAGTACTTC
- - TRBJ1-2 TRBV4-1 CASSQGHGNYGYTF TGCGCCAGCAGCCAAGGGCACGGCAACTATGGCTACACCTTC
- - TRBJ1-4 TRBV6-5 CASRPGSNEKLFF TGTGCCAGCAGACCGGGTTCTAATGAAAAACTGTTTTTT
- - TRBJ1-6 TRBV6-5 CASSYDPKNSPLHF TGTGCCAGCAGTTACGACCCAAAAAATTCACCCCTCCACTTT
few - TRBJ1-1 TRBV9 CASSAQTTNTEAFF TGTGCCAGCAGCGCCCAGACAACGAACACTGAAGCTTTCTTT
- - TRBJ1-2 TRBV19 CASSGRDRGRVGGYTF TGTGCCAGTTCCGGGAGGGACCGGGGACGAGTCGGTGGCTACACCTTC
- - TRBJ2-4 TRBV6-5 CASKGRQANKNIQYF TGTGCCAGCAAGGGTCGGCAGGCCAACAAAAACATTCAGTACTTC
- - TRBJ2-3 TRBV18 CASSRSTDTQYF TGTGCCAGCTCACGTAGCACAGATACGCAGTATTTT
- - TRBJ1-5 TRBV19 CASSIGPGQGRPQHF TGTGCCAGTAGTATAGGTCCGGGCCAGGGGCGGCCCCAGCATTTT
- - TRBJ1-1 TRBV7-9 CASYGGVETEAFF TGTGCCAGCTATGGGGGGGTCGAAACTGAAGCTTTCTTT
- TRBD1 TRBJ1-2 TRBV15 CATSRGPGGGYTF TGTGCCACCAGCAGAGGTCCAGGGGGAGGCTACACCTTC
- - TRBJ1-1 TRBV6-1 CASSEDFTAFF TGTGCCAGCAGTGAAGATTTCACGGCTTTCTTT
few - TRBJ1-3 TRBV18 CASSPDAGRSGNTIYF TGTGCCAGCTCACCAGATGCAGGCCGCTCTGGAAACACCATATATTTT
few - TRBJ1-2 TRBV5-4 CASSFGRTNYGYTF TGTGCCAGCAGCTTCGGACGGACAAACTATGGCTACACCTTC
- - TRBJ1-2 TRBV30 CAWRGGNYGYTF TGTGCCTGGCGTGGGGGGAACTATGGCTACACCTTC
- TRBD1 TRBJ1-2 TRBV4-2 CASSLGTGRHYGYTF TGTGCCAGCAGCCTGGGGACAGGTCGGCACTATGGCTACACCTTC